This T cell receptor (beta chain) was documented in a study of T cell repertoires in cytomegalovirus infection. Whole-study context: HLA-B-restricted CMV epitopes that are well studied were used alongside recently identified HLA-C-restricted ones. Indications of both CMV infection and matching HLA type were provided by public TCR beta signatures.

Notes on the study in general: Pooled public TCR beta family frequency picked out CMV carriers with the relevant HLA.

This clonotype has more than one count but fewer than ten. Its antigen is currently unknown. TCRdb re-called the reads with MiXCR, one entry per CDR3 protein. The sample carries about 78,000 distinct CDR3 sequences, about 40% recorded once. The TCR comes from a human donor in good health (CMV status not recorded). Some clones in this sample may be carry-over from other donors' samples. The source material was CD8+ T cells from cultured PBMCs, sampled from culture after CMV antigen stimulation.

The CDR3 coding sequence is TGTGCCAGCAGCTTAGTCCGGGCGGGGGGGAACAATGAGCAGTTCTTC. This gives the protein CASSLVRAGGNNEQFF. The rearrangement links TRBV7-2 to TRBJ2-1, with 9 bases that match TRBD2. V lost 1 base to trimming and J lost 5 bases; unmatched junction nucleotides: 6. The CDR3 totals 16 residues. CDR1 is SGHTA and CDR2 is FQGNSA in the germline V gene.